The 21 T cell receptor beta chains in this list originate from one sample, sequenced in a study of cytomegalovirus exposure and HLA in healthy donors. 60 Vbeta and 13 Jbeta primers were used in PCR. Produced via immunoSEQ multiplex PCR; TCRdb's table is partial and in-frame only. The table has some 170,000 clones, 75% to 80% seen once. The source material was PBMCs. The receptors shown here come from a middle-aged man in good health and CMV-seropositive.

The rearrangement links TRBV9 to TRBJ2-5; TRBD2 agrees at 10 bases. V was pared by 0 bases and J by 2 bases, with 4 bases of the junction left unmatched. This CDR3 is 16 amino acids long. Germline lookup yields CDR1 SGDLS and CDR2 YYNGEE. The CDR3, as DNA: TGTGCCAGCAGCGTAGCCGGACTAGCGGCTCAAGAGACCCAGTACTTC. This gives the protein CASSVAGLAAQETQYF.

This clone has more than one count but fewer than ten. The V gene is TRBV18, the J gene TRBJ2-7; weak D call: TRBD1 (6 bases). CDR1 is KGHSH and CDR2 is LQKENI in the germline V gene. The V end was cut by 1 base, the J end by 3 bases, with 16 bases between. The CDR3 extends over 16 amino acids. Here the CDR3 DNA reads TGTGCCAGCTCACCACAAGTGGGCAGGGGAATCTACGAGCAGTACTTC. Protein product: CASSPQVGRGIYEQYF.

This clone was counted a few times. V gene TRBV5-1 combines with J gene TRBJ1-1, with unresolved D. This CDR3 comprises 15 residues. Trimming left V 0 bases short and J 0 bases short, with 9 bases between. The germline CDR1 and CDR2 sequences are SGHRS and YFSETQ. The CDR3 here is CASSLVGSLNTEAFF. As DNA, the CDR3 is TGCGCCAGCAGCTTGGTGGGCAGTCTGAACACTGAAGCTTTCTTT.

The chain uses TRBV9 and TRBJ2-2; D might be TRBD2 (5 bases). CDR3 size: 17 residues. Trimming stripped 0 bases from V and 2 bases from J, with 14 bases between. The germline gives CDR1 SGDLS, CDR2 YYNGEE. CDR3 sequence: CASSVAGGLRNTGELFF. In DNA form, the CDR3 reads TGTGCCAGCAGCGTAGCTGGCGGGCTGCGAAACACCGGGGAGCTGTTTTTT.

This sequence joins TRBV5-1 and TRBJ2-7; 8 bases are a match to TRBD2. The germline CDR1 and CDR2 sequences are SGHRS and YFSETQ. V shed 1 base and J 0 bases; nucleotides not matched to a gene: 6. The CDR3 totals 16 residues. CDR3 in DNA: TGCGCCAGCAGCTTGTCAAGCGGGGGTAGCTCCTACGAGCAGTACTTC. This encodes CASSLSSGGSSYEQYF.

This chain links TRBV5-1 with TRBJ1-4, with D possibly being TRBD1 (6 bases). CDR1 is SGHRS and CDR2 is YFSETQ in the germline V gene. Trimming left V 4 bases short and J 5 bases short, with 12 bases between. CDR3 length: 14 amino acids. The DNA for the CDR3 is TGCGCCAGCAGCATAGGGACACAGAATGAAAAACTGTTTTTT. Its protein is CASSIGTQNEKLFF.

Only a few counts were recorded for this clone. CDR3 amino acids: CASSEASGSGYNEQFF. In nucleotides, the CDR3 is TGTGCCAGCAGTGAGGCTAGCGGGTCGGGCTACAATGAGCAGTTCTTC. V usage is TRBV2 and J usage is TRBJ2-1, with TRBD2 matching over 8 bases. Per the germline V gene, CDR1 is SNHLY and CDR2 is FYNNEI. V shed 3 bases and J 3 bases; nucleotides not matched to a gene: 7. The CDR3 length is 16 residues.

This chain joins TRBV2 and TRBJ2-1; TRBD2 agrees at 7 bases. The CDR3 length is 15 residues. Germline CDR1 is SNHLY and CDR2 is FYNNEI. V dropped 6 bases and J dropped 7; count of bases not matched to a gene: 12. The DNA of the CDR3 is TGTGCCAGCAGAGAGACTAGCCGTGGTCGTAATGAGCAGTTCTTC. The encoded protein is CASRETSRGRNEQFF.

This clone has only a few counts. A read error may produce the germline difference seen at one junction end. V gene TRBV7-9 combines with J gene TRBJ2-6; tentatively, D is TRBD1 (5 bases). The CDR3 runs 15 residues. Germline V gene data show CDR1 as SEHNR and CDR2 as FQNEAQ (reference sequence). CDR3 amino acids: CASSSGLSGANGLTF. The DNA of the CDR3 is TGTGCCAGCAGCTCAGGCTTGTCTGGGGCCAACGGCCTGACTTTC.

The V gene is TRBV5-1, the J gene TRBJ1-2; 7 nucleotides line up with TRBD1. Germline CDR1 and CDR2: SGHRS and YFSETQ. The J segment lost 6 bases and the V segment lost 3 bases, leaving 8 bases of the junction unmatched. The CDR3 contains 14 residues. DNA for the CDR3: TGCGCCAGCAGCTCCTACAGGGGTACCGATGGCTACACCTTC. Translation gives CASSSYRGTDGYTF.

The rearrangement links TRBV5-6 to TRBJ2-5; tentatively, D is TRBD2 (6 bases). The germline gives CDR1 SGHDT, CDR2 YYEEEE. V lost 6 bases to trimming and J lost 1 base, with 13 bases between them. This CDR3 has 14 amino acids. The CDR3 sequence: CASTVLGLQETQYF. Written as DNA, the CDR3 is TGTGCCAGCACCGTCCTGGGACTCCAAGAGACCCAGTACTTC. Complete variable domain (other parts from reference TRBV5-6 and TRBJ2-5): DAGVTQSPTHLIKTRGQQVTLRCSPKSGHDTVSWYQQALGQGPQFIFQYYEEEERQRGNFPDRFSGHQFPNYSSELNVNALLLGDSALYLCASTVLGLQETQYFGPGTRLLVL.

The CDR3 protein is CASRLRDRKNTEAFF. The CDR3 nucleotides are TGTGCCAGCAGGCTAAGGGACAGAAAGAACACTGAAGCTTTCTTT. The chain has TRBV21-1 and TRBJ1-1; the table's TRBD1 call for D was not verified on the DNA. TRBV21-1 is deemed a pseudogene. CDR3 length: 15 residues.

The V gene is TRBV28, the J gene TRBJ1-5, with unresolved D. Germline V gives CDR1 MDHEN, CDR2 SYDVKM. The CDR3 runs 15 residues. V was shortened by 5 bases and J by 4 bases, with 15 bases between the two germline ends. This chain's CDR3 is CASSPAEASNQPQHF. Here the CDR3 DNA reads TGTGCCAGCAGTCCGGCGGAGGCGTCTAATCAGCCCCAGCATTTT.

This chain links TRBV7-8 with TRBJ2-5; D might be TRBD2 (7 bases). The closer fit of TRBJ2-7 to the DNA end suggests the J call may be wrong. Germline V lookup: CDR1 SGHVS, CDR2 FQNEAQ. This CDR3 spans 14 amino acids. The CDR3, as DNA: TGTGCCAGCAGCAGAGGGGGGGACACCTACGAGCAGTACTTC. Amino acid sequence: CASSRGGDTYEQYF.

The V and J genes are TRBV28 and TRBJ1-1; a possible D gene is TRBD1 (6 bases). The length of the CDR3 is 13 residues. Germline values: CDR1 MDHEN, CDR2 SYDVKM. Between the trimmed V and J ends, which lost 7 bases and 0 bases, there was a span of 9 bases. CDR3 residues: CASTTGMNTEAFF. As DNA, the CDR3 is TGTGCCAGCACGACAGGAATGAACACTGAAGCTTTCTTT.

This chain uses TRBV11-2 with TRBJ1-1; D is uncertain. CDR1 and CDR2 (germline): SGHAT, FQNNGV. Trimming stripped 10 bases from V and 0 bases from J, with 12 bases between. The CDR3 contains 13 residues. The CDR3 DNA sequence: TGTGCCACGCTGGGCACGTTGAACACTGAAGCTTTCTTT. Its protein product is CATLGTLNTEAFF.

There are a few counts of this clone. The V and J genes are TRBV5-4 and TRBJ2-1, with D possibly TRBD1 on 5 matching bases. The CDR3 consists of 15 residues. Trimming removed 2 bases at V and 0 bases at J, with 9 bases between. Germline CDR1 SGHNT, CDR2 YYREEE (reference sequence). The CDR3 DNA reads as TGTGCCAGCAGCTTTGGACAAAGCTCCTACAATGAGCAGTTCTTC. It translates to CASSFGQSSYNEQFF.

This clone was recorded a few times. The V call is TRBV14, the J call TRBJ2-2, with D perhaps matching TRBD2 (5 bases). The CDR3 has 14 amino acids. Per the germline V gene, CDR1 is SGHDN and CDR2 is FVKESK. V dropped 5 bases and J dropped 6 bases, with 13 bases sitting between them. In DNA, the CDR3 is TGTGCCAGCAGCGGGTTTTGGCGGGCCGGGGAGCTGTTTTTT. Translating gives CASSGFWRAGELFF. Drawing the rest from reference TRBV14 and TRBJ2-2, the complete variable domain is EAGVTQFPSHSVIEKGQTVTLRCDPISGHDNLYWYRRVMGKEIKFLLHFVKESKQDESGMPNNRFLAERTGGTYSTLKVQPAELEDSGVYFCASSGFWRAGELFFGEGSRLTVL.

This chain uses TRBV4-2 with TRBJ2-5, with 15 positions matching TRBD2. V trimming: 1 base; J trimming: 4 bases; junction bases outside the gene matches: 4. CDR1 and CDR2 (germline): LGHNA, YNFKEQ. This CDR3 region has 17 residues. CDR3 in amino acids: CASSQGTSGRAPETQYF. The CDR3 region has the DNA TGTGCCAGCAGCCAAGGGACTAGCGGGAGGGCCCCAGAGACCCAGTACTTC.

The genes are TRBV6-1 and TRBJ1-2; TRBD1 is a possible D gene (5 bases). The germline gives CDR1 MNHNS, CDR2 SASEGT. V was clipped by 0 bases and J by 4 bases, with 21 bases between them. The CDR3 totals 18 residues. The CDR3 DNA reads TGTGCCAGCAGTGAAGCGTTTATGAGACAGAGGCCCATCTATGGCTACACCTTC. This codes for CASSEAFMRQRPIYGYTF.

This clone was observed once. The same CDR3 can be traced to other DNA sequences in this sample. The chain uses TRBV27 and TRBJ2-1, with D perhaps TRBD1 (5 bases). V lost 8 bases to trimming and J lost 5 bases, with 16 bases between them. This CDR3 region has 14 residues. Germline assignment: CDR1 MNHEY and CDR2 SMNVEV (reference sequence). The CDR3 loop reads CASSPLGQNNEQFF. The CDR3 DNA reads TGTGCCAGCTCCCCTTTGGGGCAGAACAATGAGCAGTTCTTC.